This T cell receptor (beta chain) was obtained from a study of T cell responses to AZD1222 COVID-19 vaccine. Study background: Researchers grouped second doses given at about 4 or about 12 weeks into one pool. Study outcomes and limitations: Vaccine-associated CD4 TCRs ranged over spike, dominating at 160-218 and 743-854. Targeting of unmutated variant regions was reportedly seen in nearly half of spike-specific TCRs.

CDR1 SGDLS and CDR2 YYNGEE come from the germline V gene. Germline trimming cut 0 bases from V and 2 bases from J; bases unmatched to any gene: 5. The CDR3 loop spans 16 amino acids. Notes on this clone: Its cognate antigen is unknown.

Libraries were prepared by immunoSEQ multiplex PCR; TCRdb keeps only in-frame clonotypes and omits some of them. The sample contains under 130,000 clones, 88% of which appear only once. This TCR was sampled from an adult in good health. The sample was peripheral blood, taken on day 0 of AZD1222 vaccination. The chain recombines TRBV9 with TRBJ2-7; the match to TRBD2 covers 10 bases. The CDR3 region has the DNA TGTGCCAGCAGCGTAGCTCCACTAGCGGGAACCTACGAGCAGTACTTC. It translates to CASSVAPLAGTYEQYF.